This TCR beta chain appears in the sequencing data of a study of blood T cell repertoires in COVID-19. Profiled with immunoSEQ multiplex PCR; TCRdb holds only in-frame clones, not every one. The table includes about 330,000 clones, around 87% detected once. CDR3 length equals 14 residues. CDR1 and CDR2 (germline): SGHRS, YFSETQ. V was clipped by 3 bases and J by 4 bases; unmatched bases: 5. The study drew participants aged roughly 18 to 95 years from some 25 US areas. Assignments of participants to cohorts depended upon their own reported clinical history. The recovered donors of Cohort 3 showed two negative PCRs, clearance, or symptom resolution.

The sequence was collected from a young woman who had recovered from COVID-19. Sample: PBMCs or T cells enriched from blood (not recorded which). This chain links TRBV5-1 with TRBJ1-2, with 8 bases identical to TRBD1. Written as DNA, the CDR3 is TGCGCCAGCAGCTGGGGACAGGCCCGCTATGGCTACACCTTC. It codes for CASSWGQARYGYTF.